This T cell receptor (beta chain) was identified during a study of cytomegalovirus exposure and HLA in healthy donors. About the research overall: The same platform used for the 666 first-cohort repertoires was also used for the 100 to 150 validation repertoires, as a later analysis reported.

In the case of this clone: What it binds is unknown.

Profiling relied on immunoSEQ multiplex PCR, and the TCRdb table lists in-frame clones only, not all of them. Here the sample spans about 220,000 clones, around nine tenths being singletons. Trimming pared 8 bases from V and 3 bases from J, leaving 13 bases between. This CDR3 has 13 amino acids. The V gene's germline CDR1 is LNHDA and CDR2 SQIVND (reference sequence). Study-wide results and caveats: Within the 100 to 150 validation repertoires, first-cohort TCR clusters tended to co-occur, according to a later analysis. TCR beta chains numbering some 160 were designated cytomegalovirus-associated. While the bulk of TCR sequences proved rare, some public TCRs turned up in many donors.

This chain connects TRBV19 to TRBJ1-1; the D gene is possibly TRBD1 (5 bases). The sequenced material came from PBMCs. This clonotype was sampled from a woman under 30 in good health and CMV-seronegative. The CDR3: CASVWGDDTEAFF. As DNA, the CDR3 is TGTGCCAGTGTTTGGGGGGACGACACTGAAGCTTTCTTT.